What follows is one T cell receptor beta chain and its context. Its specificity is not known. At one boundary the junction diverges from the germline segment, which might be a read error. A sample-barcoded 5' primer and a J-beta primer mix were used in a second PCR of about 7 to 12 cycles. TCRdb itself ran the 5' RACE reads through MiXCR, one entry per CDR3 protein. The table records approximately 350,000 distinct CDR3 sequences, roughly half of them present only once. Each donor had 7.5 to 10 milliliters of peripheral blood drawn. These data are taken from a study of blood T cells in healthy people across ages. Notes on the study in general: Versus aged donors, long-lived donors had higher diversity and more naive CD4+ cells. Researchers report that TCR beta diversity correlated strongly with naive T cell percentage. Unsorted PBMCs blocked a conclusive comparison of naive and antigen-experienced cells.

The origin of this receptor is a man in his sixties in good health. Sequencing input: blood.

The CDR3 sequence is CASSLGQPLYGHTF. In nucleotides, the CDR3 is TGTGCCAGCAGTTTAGGGCAGCCCCTCTATGGCCACACCTTC. V and J are TRBV12-3 or TRBV12-4 and TRBJ1-2; D is undetermined. The CDR3 spans 14 residues.